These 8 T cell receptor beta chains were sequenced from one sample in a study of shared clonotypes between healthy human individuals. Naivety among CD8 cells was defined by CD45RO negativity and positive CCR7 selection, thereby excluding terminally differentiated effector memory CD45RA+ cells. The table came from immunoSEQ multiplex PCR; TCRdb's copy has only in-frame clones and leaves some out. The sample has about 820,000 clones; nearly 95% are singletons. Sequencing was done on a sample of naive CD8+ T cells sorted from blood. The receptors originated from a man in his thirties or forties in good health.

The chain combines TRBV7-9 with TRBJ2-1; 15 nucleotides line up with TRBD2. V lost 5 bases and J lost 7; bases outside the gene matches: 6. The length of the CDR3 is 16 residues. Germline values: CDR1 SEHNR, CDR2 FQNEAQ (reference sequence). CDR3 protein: CASSTQGTSGRNEQFF. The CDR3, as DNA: TGTGCCAGCAGCACCCAGGGGACTAGCGGGAGGAATGAGCAGTTCTTC.

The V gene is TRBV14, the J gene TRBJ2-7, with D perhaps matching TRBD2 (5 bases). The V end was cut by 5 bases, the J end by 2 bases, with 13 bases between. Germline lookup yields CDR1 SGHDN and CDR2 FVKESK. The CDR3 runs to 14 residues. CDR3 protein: CASSLRGSAYEQYF. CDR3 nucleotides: TGTGCCAGCAGCTTGCGAGGGAGCGCCTACGAGCAGTACTTC.

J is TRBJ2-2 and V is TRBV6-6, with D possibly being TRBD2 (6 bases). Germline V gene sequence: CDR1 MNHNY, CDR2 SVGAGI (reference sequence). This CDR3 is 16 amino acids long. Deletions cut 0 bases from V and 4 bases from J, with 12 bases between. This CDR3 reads CASSYSRERGTGELFF. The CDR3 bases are TGTGCCAGCAGTTACTCTCGGGAGAGGGGCACCGGGGAGCTGTTTTTT.

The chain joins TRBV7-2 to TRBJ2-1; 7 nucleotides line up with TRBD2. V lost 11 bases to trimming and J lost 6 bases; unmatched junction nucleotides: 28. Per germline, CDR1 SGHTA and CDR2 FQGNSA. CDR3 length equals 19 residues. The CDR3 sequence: CADEEGGPSGRTRLNEQFF. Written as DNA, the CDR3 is TGTGCCGATGAGGAGGGAGGGCCTAGCGGCAGAACACGTCTCAATGAGCAGTTCTTC.

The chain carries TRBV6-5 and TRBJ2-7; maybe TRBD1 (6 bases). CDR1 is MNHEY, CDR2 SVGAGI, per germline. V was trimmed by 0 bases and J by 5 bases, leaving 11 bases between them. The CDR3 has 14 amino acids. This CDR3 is CASSYSIGGDEQYF. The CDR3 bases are TGTGCCAGCAGTTACTCTATAGGGGGAGACGAGCAGTACTTC.

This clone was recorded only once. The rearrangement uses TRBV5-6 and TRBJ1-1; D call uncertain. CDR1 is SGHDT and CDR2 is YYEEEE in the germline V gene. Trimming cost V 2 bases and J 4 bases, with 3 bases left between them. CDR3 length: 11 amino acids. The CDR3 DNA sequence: TGTGCCAGCAGCTTTACCACTGAAGCTTTCTTT. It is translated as CASSFTTEAFF.

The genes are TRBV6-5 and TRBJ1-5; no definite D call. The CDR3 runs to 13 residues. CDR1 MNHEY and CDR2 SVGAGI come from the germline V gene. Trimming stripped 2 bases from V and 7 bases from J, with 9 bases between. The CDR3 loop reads CASSYREGQPQHF. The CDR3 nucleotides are TGTGCCAGCAGTTACAGGGAAGGACAGCCCCAGCATTTT.

CDR3 in amino acids: CASSQEVQQVNYEQYF. CDR3 nucleotide sequence: TGTGCCAGCAGCCAAGAGGTCCAACAAGTAAACTACGAGCAGTACTTC. The chain combines TRBV4-2 with TRBJ2-7; D is unclear. Germline-derived CDR1 and CDR2 are LGHNA and YNFKEQ. The CDR3 totals 16 residues. V lost 0 bases and J lost 3, with 15 bases in between.